This note documents a single T cell receptor beta chain sequence. Trimming at V came to 0 bases and at J to 7 bases, leaving 6 bases not matched to a gene. The CDR3 sequence is 15 residues long. CDR1 is SGHRS, CDR2 YFSETQ, per germline. The data belong to a study of blood T cell repertoires in COVID-19. Study-level background: Acute and convalescent COVID-19 specimens originated in the United States, Italy and Spain.

Method: immunoSEQ multiplex PCR; TCRdb's copy keeps in-frame clones and lacks some. The sample lists a few hundred thousand clones, roughly 89% occurring once. Sequences were obtained from peripheral blood. The sequence was obtained from a woman in her thirties with active or convalescent COVID-19. This rearrangement joins TRBV5-1 to TRBJ1-1, with 10 bases lining up with TRBD1. CDR3 DNA sequence: TGCGCCAGCAGCTTGGTCCCCGGGACAGGGGTTGAAGCTTTCTTT. Translated, it gives CASSLVPGTGVEAFF.